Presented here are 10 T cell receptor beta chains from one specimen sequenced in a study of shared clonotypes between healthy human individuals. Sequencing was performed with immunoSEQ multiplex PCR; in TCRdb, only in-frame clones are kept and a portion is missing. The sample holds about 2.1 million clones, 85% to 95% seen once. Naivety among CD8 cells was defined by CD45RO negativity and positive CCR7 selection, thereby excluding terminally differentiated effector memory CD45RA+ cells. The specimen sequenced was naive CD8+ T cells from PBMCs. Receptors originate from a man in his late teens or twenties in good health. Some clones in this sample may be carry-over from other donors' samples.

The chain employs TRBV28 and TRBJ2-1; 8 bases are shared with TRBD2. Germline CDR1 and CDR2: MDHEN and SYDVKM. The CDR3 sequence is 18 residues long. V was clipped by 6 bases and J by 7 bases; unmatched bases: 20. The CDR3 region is CASRLRLALASLSNEQFF. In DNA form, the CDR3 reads TGTGCCAGCAGACTTAGACTAGCGTTAGCTTCTCTGAGTAATGAGCAGTTCTTC.

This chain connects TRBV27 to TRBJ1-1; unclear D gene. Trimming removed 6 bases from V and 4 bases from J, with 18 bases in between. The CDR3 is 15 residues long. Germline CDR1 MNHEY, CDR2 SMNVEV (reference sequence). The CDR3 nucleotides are TGTGCCAGCAGCCGCAGACTAGGGATTACCACTGAAGCTTTCTTT. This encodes CASSRRLGITTEAFF.

The CDR3 bases are TGTGCCAGCAGTTTCTGGGGACAGGACTACGAGCAGTACTTC. Translation: CASSFWGQDYEQYF. The J gene is TRBJ2-7, the V gene TRBV28; 8 bases are shared with TRBD1. Unmatched junction bases numbered 4, after V lost 3 bases and J lost 3 bases. The CDR3 is 14 residues long. The germline V gene has CDR1 MDHEN and CDR2 SYDVKM.

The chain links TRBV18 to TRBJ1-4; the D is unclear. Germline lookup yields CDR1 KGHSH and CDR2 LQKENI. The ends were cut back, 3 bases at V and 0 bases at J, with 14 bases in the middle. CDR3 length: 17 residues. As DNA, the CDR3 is TGTGCCAGCTCACCGGAGAGAGTAGGTGCAACTAATGAAAAACTGTTTTTT. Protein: CASSPERVGATNEKLFF.

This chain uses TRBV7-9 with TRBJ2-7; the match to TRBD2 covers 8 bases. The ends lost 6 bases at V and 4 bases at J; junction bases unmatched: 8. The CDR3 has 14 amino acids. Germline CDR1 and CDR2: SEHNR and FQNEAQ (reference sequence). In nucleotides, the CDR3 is TGTGCCAGCAGATCTGCGGGAGGAGGGTACGAGCAGTACTTC. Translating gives CASRSAGGGYEQYF.

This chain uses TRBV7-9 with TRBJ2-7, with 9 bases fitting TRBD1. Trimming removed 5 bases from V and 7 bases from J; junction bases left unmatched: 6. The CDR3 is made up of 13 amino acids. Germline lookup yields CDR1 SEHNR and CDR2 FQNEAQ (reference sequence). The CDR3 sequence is CASSPDRGKEQYF. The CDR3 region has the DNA TGTGCCAGCAGCCCGGACAGGGGAAAGGAGCAGTACTTC.

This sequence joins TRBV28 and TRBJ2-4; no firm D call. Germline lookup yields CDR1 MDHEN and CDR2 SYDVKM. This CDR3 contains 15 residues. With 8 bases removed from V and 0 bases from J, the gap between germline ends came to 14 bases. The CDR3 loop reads CASLDSETAKNIQYF. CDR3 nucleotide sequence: TGTGCCAGCCTTGACTCCGAGACAGCCAAAAACATTCAGTACTTC. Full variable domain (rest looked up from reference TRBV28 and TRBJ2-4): DVKVTQSSRYLVKRTGEKVFLECVQDMDHENMFWYRQDPGLGLRLIYFSYDVKMKEKGDIPEGYSVSREKKERFSLILESASTNQTSMYLCASLDSETAKNIQYFGAGTRLSVL.

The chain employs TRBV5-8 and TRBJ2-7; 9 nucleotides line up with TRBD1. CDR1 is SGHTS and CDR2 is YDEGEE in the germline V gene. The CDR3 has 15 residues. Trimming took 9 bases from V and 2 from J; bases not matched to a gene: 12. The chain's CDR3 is CATDDLGTGPYEQYF. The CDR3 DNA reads TGTGCCACCGACGACCTTGGGACAGGGCCCTACGAGCAGTACTTC.

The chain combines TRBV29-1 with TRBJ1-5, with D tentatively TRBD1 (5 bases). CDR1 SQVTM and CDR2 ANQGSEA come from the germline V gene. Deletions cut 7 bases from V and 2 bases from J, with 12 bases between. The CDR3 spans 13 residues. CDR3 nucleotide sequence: TGCAGCGCCCAGGGTAAAGGCAATCAGCCCCAGCATTTT. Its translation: CSAQGKGNQPQHF. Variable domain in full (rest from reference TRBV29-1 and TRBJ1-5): SAVISQKPSRDICQRGTSLTIQCQVDSQVTMMFWYRQQPGQSLTLIATANQGSEATYESGFVIDKFPISRPNLTFSTLTVSNMSPEDSSIYLCSAQGKGNQPQHFGDGTRLSIL.

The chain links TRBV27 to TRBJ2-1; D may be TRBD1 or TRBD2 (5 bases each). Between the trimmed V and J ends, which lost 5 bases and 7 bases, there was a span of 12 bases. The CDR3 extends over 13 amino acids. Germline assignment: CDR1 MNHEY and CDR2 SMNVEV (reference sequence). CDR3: CASSLGRLNEQFF. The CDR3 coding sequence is TGTGCCAGCAGTCTGGGACGCCTTAATGAGCAGTTCTTC.